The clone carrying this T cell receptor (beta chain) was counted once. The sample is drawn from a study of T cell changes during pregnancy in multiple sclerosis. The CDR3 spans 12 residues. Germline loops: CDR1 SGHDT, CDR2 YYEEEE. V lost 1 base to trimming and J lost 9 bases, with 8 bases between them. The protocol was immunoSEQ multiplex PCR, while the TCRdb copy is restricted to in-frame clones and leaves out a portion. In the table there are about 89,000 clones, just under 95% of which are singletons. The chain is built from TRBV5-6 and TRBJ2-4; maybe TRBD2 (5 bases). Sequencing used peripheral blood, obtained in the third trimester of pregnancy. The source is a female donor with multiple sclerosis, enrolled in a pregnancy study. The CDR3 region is CASSLWTGIQYF. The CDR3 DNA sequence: TGTGCCAGCAGCTTGTGGACTGGCATTCAGTACTTC.